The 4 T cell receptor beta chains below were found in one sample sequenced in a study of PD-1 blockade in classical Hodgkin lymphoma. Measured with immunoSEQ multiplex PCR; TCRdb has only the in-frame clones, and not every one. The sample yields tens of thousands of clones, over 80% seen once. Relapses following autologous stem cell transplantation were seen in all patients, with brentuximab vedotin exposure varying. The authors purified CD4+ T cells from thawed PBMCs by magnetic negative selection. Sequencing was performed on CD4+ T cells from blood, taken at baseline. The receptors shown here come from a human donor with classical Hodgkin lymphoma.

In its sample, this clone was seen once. The CDR3 region has the DNA TGTGCCACCAGCAGACCAACAGGGGATTCCTACGAGCAGTACTTC. Translating gives CATSRPTGDSYEQYF. This rearrangement joins TRBV15 to TRBJ2-7; 7 bases are a match to TRBD1. From germline, CDR1 is LNHNV and CDR2 YYDKDF (reference sequence). V lost 2 bases to trimming and J lost 1 base; unmatched junction nucleotides: 5. The CDR3 is 15 residues long.

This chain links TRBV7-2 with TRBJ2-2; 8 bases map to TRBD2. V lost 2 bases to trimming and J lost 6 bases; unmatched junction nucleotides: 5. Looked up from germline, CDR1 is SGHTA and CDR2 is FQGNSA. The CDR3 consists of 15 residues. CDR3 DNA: TGTGCCAGCAGCTTAACGGGGGGGGCAGCCGGGGAGCTGTTTTTT. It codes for CASSLTGGAAGELFF.

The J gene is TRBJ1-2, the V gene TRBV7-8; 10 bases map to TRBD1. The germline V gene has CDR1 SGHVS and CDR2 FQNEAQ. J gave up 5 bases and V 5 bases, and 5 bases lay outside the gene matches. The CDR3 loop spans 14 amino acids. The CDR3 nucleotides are TGTGCCAGCAGCCAAGGGGGACAGGGGTATGGCTACACCTTC. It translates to CASSQGGQGYGYTF.

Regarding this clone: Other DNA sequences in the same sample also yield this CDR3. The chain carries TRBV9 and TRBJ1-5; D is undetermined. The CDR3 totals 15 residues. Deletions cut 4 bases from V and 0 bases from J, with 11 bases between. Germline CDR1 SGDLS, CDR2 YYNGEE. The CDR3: CASSLDGYSNQPQHF. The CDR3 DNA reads TGTGCCAGCAGCCTCGACGGGTATAGCAATCAGCCCCAGCATTTT.